These T cell receptor beta chains were read from a single sample in a study of identical twins. A single record per CDR3 protein comes from TCRdb applying MiXCR to the 5' RACE reads. The table has about 700,000 distinct CDR3 sequences, over 5% seen once. The source material was naive T cells sorted from blood. The receptors were sampled from a man aged 18 to 35 in good health. Each CDR3 is given with its conserved first and last residue. A D gene is named only where the DNA matches it firmly.

V gene	D gene	J gene	CDR3 protein
TRBV28	NA	TRBJ2-7	CASSDMLLRGEQYF
TRBV5-1	TRBD1	TRBJ1-1	CASSSGQGLNTEAFF
TRBV20-1	NA	TRBJ2-2	CSARDGGSTGELFF
TRBV20-1	NA	TRBJ1-5	CSAERQDGAQPQHF
TRBV6-2/TRBV6-3	NA	TRBJ2-1	CASCRHPWGNEQFF
TRBV7-9	NA	TRBJ2-5	CASSLPPEETQYF
TRBV7-8	NA	TRBJ2-1	CASSPVSSYNEQFF
TRBV2	TRBD1	TRBJ2-5	CASQGTGGAKTQYF
TRBV19	TRBD2	TRBJ2-1	CASSHGLAGGTQFF
TRBV4-3	TRBD1	TRBJ2-3	CASSQLVSGTADTQYF
TRBV20-1	NA	TRBJ2-3	CSARDASTVHF
TRBV12-3/TRBV12-4	NA	TRBJ2-3	CASSPLQRPSTDTQYF
TRBV7-2	NA	TRBJ1-1	CASSLDIARLNTEAFF
TRBV25-1	TRBD2	TRBJ2-1	CASSSGTSGGEQFF
TRBV2	NA	TRBJ2-2	CASSGVSPTGELFF
TRBV6-1	NA	TRBJ2-1	CASSVIQGTDYNEQFF
TRBV27	TRBD2	TRBJ2-5	CASSPRREARTQYF
TRBV5-1	TRBD2	TRBJ2-1	CASSLGSGGDDEQFF
TRBV6-1	NA	TRBJ1-5	CASSEGHLGSNQPQHF
TRBV2	NA	TRBJ1-2	CASSAALYGYTF
TRBV12-3/TRBV12-4	NA	TRBJ1-1	CASTGRDTEAFF
TRBV30	TRBD1	TRBJ1-3	CAWSSGQGKSSGNTIYF
TRBV9	TRBD1	TRBJ2-1	CASSRDRGPNNEQFF
TRBV6-1	TRBD1	TRBJ1-1	CASQGYRGVNTEAFF
TRBV18	TRBD2	TRBJ2-3	CASSPRRGRGTDTQYF
TRBV12-3/TRBV12-4	TRBD2	TRBJ2-7	CASTYSPGTKAKQYF
TRBV12-3/TRBV12-4	TRBD2	TRBJ2-3	CASSVPSGRIPDTQYF
TRBV29-1	NA	TRBJ1-1	CSVEGVLGAGDTEAFF
TRBV20-1	NA	TRBJ2-1	CSARDWAVRPNEQFF
TRBV7-2	NA	TRBJ2-5	CASRAAGEETQYF
TRBV20-1	NA	TRBJ2-5	CSARRGLQETQYF
TRBV12-3/TRBV12-4	NA	TRBJ2-3	CASSLYDWNTQYF
TRBV5-1	NA	TRBJ2-1	CASSAQVGGSGNEQFF